Only a few counts were recorded for the clone carrying this T cell receptor (beta chain). The antigen remains undetermined. A universal primer binding site was introduced by template switching. The final cDNA contained unique molecular identifiers. TCRdb re-analysed the 5' RACE reads in MiXCR, keeping a single row per CDR3 protein. The sample yields about 280,000 distinct CDR3 sequences, 6.5% to 9.5% seen once. The sample originates from a study of identical twins. This CDR3 contains 15 residues. The germline V gene has CDR1 SGHTS and CDR2 YDEGEE. Trimming took 0 bases from V and 0 from J, leaving 8 bases between them. Study results and caveats: Abundant beta clonotypes from cord blood bore fewer insertions; memory repertoires lacked this pattern. Out-of-frame alpha sequences shared between twins exhibited an excess of low generation probability. Zero-insertion analyses were open to partial confounding by invariant MAIT and iNKT cells.

The same sample was also used in a study of yellow fever vaccine responses in identical twins.

The sample was memory (CD45RO+) T cells sorted from blood. This clonotype was sampled from a woman aged 18-35 years in good health. The chain links TRBV5-8 to TRBJ2-3, with D unclear. The CDR3 loop reads CASSLVGISTDTQYF. The DNA of the CDR3 is TGTGCCAGCAGCTTGGTCGGAATTAGCACAGATACGCAGTATTTT.